The 13 T cell receptor beta chains below come from one sample, sequenced in a study of blood T cell repertoires in COVID-19. Generated by immunoSEQ multiplex PCR, the TCRdb table keeps only in-frame clones and is missing some. The sample shows more than 350,000 clones, around 91% of them seen only once. The sequencing input was PBMCs or T cells enriched from blood (not recorded which). The source of these receptors is a man between 18 and 35 years old who had recovered from COVID-19.

The V and J genes are TRBV7-9 and TRBJ2-1; perhaps TRBD2 as D (6 bases). V was pared by 1 base and J by 10 bases, with 11 bases between. This CDR3 is 13 amino acids long. Germline values: CDR1 SEHNR, CDR2 FQNEAQ (reference sequence). CDR3 sequence reads: CASSLVVGGEQFF. Here the CDR3 DNA reads TGTGCCAGCAGCTTAGTTGTCGGGGGAGAGCAGTTCTTC.

The V and J genes are TRBV19 and TRBJ1-3, with 8 nucleotides matching TRBD1. Trimming at V came to 8 bases and at J to 0 bases, leaving 3 bases not matched to a gene. CDR1 and CDR2 from the germline V gene are LNHDA and SQIVND (reference sequence). The CDR3 totals 14 residues. The CDR3: CASDTGGSGNTIYF. The CDR3 nucleotides are TGTGCCAGTGATACAGGGGGCTCTGGAAACACCATATATTTT.

The chain carries TRBV18 and TRBJ2-1, with 8 bases aligning to TRBD2. This CDR3 spans 15 amino acids. J was trimmed by 5 bases and V by 1 base; bases with no gene match: 4. Germline assignment: CDR1 KGHSH and CDR2 LQKENI. Here the CDR3 DNA reads TGTGCCAGCTCACCACAGCGGGGGCCCAACAATGAGCAGTTCTTC. Translated, it gives CASSPQRGPNNEQFF.

The CDR3 loop is CASGLARDSSNSPLHF. The CDR3 bases are TGTGCTAGTGGTTTGGCCCGGGACAGTAGTAATTCACCCCTCCACTTT. This chain connects TRBV12-5 to TRBJ1-6, with 7 positions matching TRBD1. The germline CDR1 and CDR2 sequences are LGHNT and FRNRAP. CDR3 length equals 16 residues. J gave up 6 bases and V 1 base, and 6 bases lay outside the gene matches.

V and J are TRBV29-1 and TRBJ1-2, with D perhaps TRBD1 (5 bases). The germline CDR1 and CDR2 sequences are SQVTM and ANQGSEA. The CDR3 is made up of 13 amino acids. The V gene lost 2 bases and the J gene lost 5 bases, with 12 bases spanning the gap. CDR3 DNA sequence: TGCAGCGTTGAACAGGGCCGGATTTATGGCTACACCTTC. This codes for CSVEQGRIYGYTF.

This rearrangement joins TRBV28 to TRBJ2-1; the D gene is possibly TRBD1 (6 bases). CDR3 length equals 12 residues. Trimming left V 11 bases short and J 9 bases short, with 17 bases between. Germline loops: CDR1 MDHEN, CDR2 SYDVKM. Here the CDR3 DNA reads TGTGCCGCCTCGGTCTCCAGGGGTGAGCAGTTCTTC. Protein: CAASVSRGEQFF.

The J gene is TRBJ1-2, the V gene TRBV29-1, with D unresolved. The CDR3 sequence is 12 residues long. The germline V and J ends were trimmed by 5 bases and 2 bases, with 9 bases remaining between them. CDR1 SQVTM and CDR2 ANQGSEA come from the germline V gene. CDR3 amino acids: CSVLVSNYGYTF. As DNA, the CDR3 is TGCAGCGTTCTTGTCTCCAACTATGGCTACACCTTC.

V is TRBV6-1 and J is TRBJ1-2, with 8 bases that match TRBD1. V gave up 2 bases and J gave up 3 bases; unmatched junction bases: 17. This CDR3 region has 19 residues. Germline lookup yields CDR1 MNHNS and CDR2 SASEGT. This CDR3 reads CASSELDWGARGRDYGYTF. Written as DNA, the CDR3 is TGTGCCAGCAGTGAACTTGATTGGGGAGCCAGGGGGCGCGACTATGGCTACACCTTC.

The chain recombines TRBV4-1 with TRBJ1-2, with 8 bases lining up with TRBD1. V shed 2 bases and J 1 base; nucleotides not matched to a gene: 3. Germline-derived CDR1 and CDR2 are MGHRA and YSYEKL. This CDR3 has 15 residues. The CDR3 reads CASSQSQGVNYGYTF. CDR3 coding DNA: TGCGCCAGCAGCCAATCACAGGGGGTTAACTATGGCTACACCTTC.

V usage is TRBV24-1 and J usage is TRBJ2-5, with 11 bases lining up with TRBD2. Germline CDR1 KGHDR, CDR2 SFDVKD. Trimming at V came to 5 bases and at J to 1 base, leaving 8 bases not matched to a gene. CDR3 length: 17 amino acids. The CDR3 DNA reads as TGTGCCACCAGTGGGACCGCCGGGACTAGCGGCCAAGAGACCCAGTACTTC. Its protein product is CATSGTAGTSGQETQYF.

This chain links TRBV29-1 with TRBJ2-4; a possible D gene is TRBD1 (6 bases). In germline, CDR1 is SQVTM, CDR2 ANQGSEA. The CDR3 extends over 11 amino acids. V was pared by 6 bases and J by 7 bases, with 10 bases between. CDR3 in amino acids: CSVVQGNIQYF. The CDR3 nucleotides read TGCAGCGTGGTTCAGGGGAACATTCAGTACTTC. Filled out from reference TRBV29-1 and TRBJ2-4, the complete variable domain reads SAVISQKPSRDICQRGTSLTIQCQVDSQVTMMFWYRQQPGQSLTLIATANQGSEATYESGFVIDKFPISRPNLTFSTLTVSNMSPEDSSIYLCSVVQGNIQYFGAGTRLSVL.

This chain uses TRBV3-1 (or the pseudogene TRBV3-2) with TRBJ2-3; 7 bases align to TRBD2. V lost 1 base and J lost 4; bases outside the gene matches: 11. This CDR3 has 17 residues. Germline V lookup: CDR1 LGHDT, CDR2 YNNKEL (reference sequence). The CDR3: CASSQVLSGAVADTQYF. Written as DNA, the CDR3 is TGTGCCAGCAGCCAAGTTTTAAGCGGGGCAGTAGCAGATACGCAGTATTTT.

The table lists this clone with a count of one. V usage is TRBV9 and J usage is TRBJ2-5; TRBD1 agrees at 7 bases. Germline V gene sequence: CDR1 SGDLS, CDR2 YYNGEE. The CDR3 length is 14 residues. V trimming: 7 bases; J trimming: 5 bases; junction bases outside the gene matches: 11. The CDR3 spells CASSSTGSTETQYF. The CDR3 bases are TGTGCCAGCTCTTCGACAGGGAGTACGGAGACCCAGTACTTC. The full variable domain, its missing parts supplied by reference TRBV9 and TRBJ2-5, is DSGVTQTPKHLITATGQRVTLRCSPRSGDLSVYWYQQSLDQGLQFLIQYYNGEERAKGNILERFSAQQFPDLHSELNLSSLELGDSALYFCASSSTGSTETQYFGPGTRLLVL.